This T cell receptor (beta chain) emerged from a study of cytomegalovirus exposure and HLA in healthy donors. General study results and limits: Accurate prediction of most subjects' HLA-A and HLA-B alleles from TCR beta sequences was reported. Later analysis suggested most CMV-associated TCR beta chains were HLA-restricted.

There are 12 residues in the CDR3. The germline V and J ends were trimmed by 4 bases and 3 bases, with 7 bases remaining between them. From germline, CDR1 is SGHDT and CDR2 YYEEEE. As to this clone: Its antigen is not identified.

It was with 60 Vbeta and 13 Jbeta primers that the PCR ran. Libraries were prepared by immunoSEQ multiplex PCR; TCRdb keeps only in-frame clonotypes and omits some of them. The table lists some 150,000 clones, 65% to 80% of them singletons, with about 4% in the top ten. Sequenced material: PBMCs. The chain couples TRBV5-6 to TRBJ2-5, with D maybe TRBD1 (6 bases). The TCR originated in a middle-aged woman in good health and CMV-seronegative. CDR3 in DNA: TGTGCCAGCAGCCGGACAGAAGAGACCCAGTACTTC. Translated, it gives CASSRTEETQYF. Full variable domain (outside the CDR3, taken from reference TRBV5-6 and TRBJ2-5): DAGVTQSPTHLIKTRGQQVTLRCSPKSGHDTVSWYQQALGQGPQFIFQYYEEEERQRGNFPDRFSGHQFPNYSSELNVNALLLGDSALYLCASSRTEETQYFGPGTRLLVL.